This T cell receptor beta chain comes out of a study of blood T cell repertoires in COVID-19. V lost 7 bases, J lost 4 bases, and 17 bases stayed unmatched. The CDR3 is made up of 18 amino acids. Germline CDR1 and CDR2: SGHAT and FQNNGV. Some clones are missing from TCRdb's copy, which holds only in-frame ones; the method was immunoSEQ multiplex PCR. The sample lists roughly 340,000 clones, around 87% seen once, with approximately 1.9% in the top ten. This clone has just a few counts. The clonotype was recovered from a man aged 35-49 years in a cohort exposed to, infected with or recovered from COVID-19 (not recorded which). The gene calls are TRBV11-2 and TRBJ1-2, with 11 bases lining up with TRBD1. Sequenced input: PBMCs or T cells enriched from blood (not recorded which). CDR3 loop: CASTSSWTGGLWGYGYTF. Here the CDR3 DNA reads TGTGCCAGCACCTCATCCTGGACAGGGGGCTTATGGGGCTATGGCTACACCTTC.